This T cell receptor (beta chain) was sequenced during a study of blood T cell repertoires in COVID-19. Study context: PBMCs, B-cell-depleted T cells, or T cells were the source of the cDNA or gDNA that made up the material.

In the study's own analysis: Amplification from reference gene primers served as the basis for estimated nucleated cell counts. Assay: immunoSEQ multiplex PCR; the TCRdb copy retains only in-frame clones and omits some. D and trimming come from the DNA, and the V and J calls and clone size come from that table. The data hold 250,000 to 350,000 clones, with about nine tenths observed a single time. The CDR3 spans 13 residues. V gave up 4 bases and J gave up 7 bases, with 14 bases separating them. The germline gives CDR1 SGHTA, CDR2 FQGNSA. The sample was peripheral blood. The clonotype was recovered from a man in his late teens or twenties with active or convalescent COVID-19. The rearrangement joins TRBV7-2 to TRBJ2-7; perhaps TRBD1 as D (7 bases). CDR3: CASSSRGAREQYF. The CDR3 DNA follows: TGTGCCAGCAGCTCCAGGGGGGCTCGGGAGCAGTACTTC.